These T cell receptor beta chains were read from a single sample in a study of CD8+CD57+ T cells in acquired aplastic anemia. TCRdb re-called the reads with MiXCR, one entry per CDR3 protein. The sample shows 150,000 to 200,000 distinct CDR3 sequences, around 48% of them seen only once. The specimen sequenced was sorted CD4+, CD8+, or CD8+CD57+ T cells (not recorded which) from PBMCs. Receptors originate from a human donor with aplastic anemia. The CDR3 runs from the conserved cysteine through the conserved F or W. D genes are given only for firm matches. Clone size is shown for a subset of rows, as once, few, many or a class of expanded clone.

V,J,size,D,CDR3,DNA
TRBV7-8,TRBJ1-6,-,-,CASSSLLAPLHF,TGTGCCAGCAGCTCCCTCCTAGCGCCCCTCCACTTT
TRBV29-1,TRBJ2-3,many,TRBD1,CSVEDPWTGGPDTQYF,TGCAGCGTTGAAGATCCCTGGACAGGGGGTCCAGATACGCAGTATTTT
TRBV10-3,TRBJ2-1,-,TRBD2,CAISGGTSGFNEQFF,TGTGCCATCAGTGGAGGGACTAGCGGGTTCAATGAGCAGTTCTTC
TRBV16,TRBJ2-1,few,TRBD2,CASSQGRPAGGYEQFF,TGTGCCAGCAGCCAAGGTCGCCCAGCGGGGGGATATGAGCAGTTCTTC
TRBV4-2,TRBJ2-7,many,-,CASSQGGVSSYEQYF,TGTGCCAGCAGCCAAGGGGGTGTGTCTTCCTACGAGCAGTACTTC
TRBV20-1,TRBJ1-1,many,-,CSARDWGWEGAFF,TGCAGTGCTAGAGATTGGGGTTGGGAAGGAGCTTTCTTT
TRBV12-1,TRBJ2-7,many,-,CASSPDGREQYF,TGTGCCAGCAGCCCGGACGGGCGGGAGCAGTACTTC
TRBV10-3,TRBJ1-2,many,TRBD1,CAIQGQDYGYTF,TGTGCCATCCAGGGACAGGACTATGGCTACACCTTC
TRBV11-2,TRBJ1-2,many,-,CASSSEGALGSWGYTF,TGTGCCAGCAGCAGTGAAGGGGCCCTGGGATCCTGGGGCTACACCTTC
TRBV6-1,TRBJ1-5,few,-,CASSDGRGGALGNQPQHF,TGTGCCAGCAGTGATGGGCGGGGGGGGGCGCTCGGAAATCAGCCCCAGCATTTT
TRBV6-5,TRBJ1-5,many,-,CASRSYSNQPQHF,TGTGCCAGCAGGAGTTATAGCAATCAGCCCCAGCATTTT
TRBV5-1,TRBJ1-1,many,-,CASQLGDNTEAFF,TGCGCCAGTCAATTGGGGGATAACACTGAAGCTTTCTTT
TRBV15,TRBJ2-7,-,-,CATSREGSFSYEQYF,TGTGCCACCAGCAGAGAGGGCAGTTTCTCCTACGAGCAGTACTTC
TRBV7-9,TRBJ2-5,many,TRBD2,CASSGRTSGGASETQYF,TGTGCCAGCAGCGGGCGGACTAGCGGGGGGGCATCAGAGACCCAGTACTTC
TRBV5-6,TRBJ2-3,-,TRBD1,CASSLETGGRDTQYF,TGTGCCAGCAGCTTGGAGACAGGGGGCAGAGATACGCAGTATTTT
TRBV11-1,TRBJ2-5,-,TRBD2,CASSLGALAGAGEETQYF,TGTGCCAGCAGCTTAGGGGCACTAGCGGGGGCCGGGGAAGAGACCCAGTACTTC
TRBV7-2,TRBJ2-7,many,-,CASSLTESSYEQYF,TGTGCCAGCAGCTTAACAGAAAGCTCCTACGAGCAGTACTTC
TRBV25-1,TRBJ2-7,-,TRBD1,CASTNRDRAYEQYF,TGTGCCAGCACCAACCGGGACAGGGCCTACGAGCAGTACTTC
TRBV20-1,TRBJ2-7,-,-,CSARGRLPNEQYF,TGCAGTGCTAGAGGTCGGTTGCCCAACGAGCAGTACTTC
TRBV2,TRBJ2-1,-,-,CASMNRHREQFF,TGTGCCAGCATGAATAGGCACCGTGAGCAGTTCTTC
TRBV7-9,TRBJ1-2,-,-,CASSLAPGYTF,TGTGCCAGCAGCTTAGCTCCCGGCTACACCTTC
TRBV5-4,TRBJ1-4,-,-,CASSEGHRPNEKLFF,TGTGCCAGCAGCGAAGGACACCGACCTAATGAAAAACTGTTTTTT
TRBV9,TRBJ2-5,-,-,CASSAIQGSQETQYF,TGTGCCAGCAGCGCCATACAGGGTTCCCAAGAGACCCAGTACTTC
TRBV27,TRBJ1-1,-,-,CASRKQGNTEAFF,TGTGCCAGCAGGAAACAGGGGAACACTGAAGCTTTCTTT